This T cell receptor beta chain comes out of a study of blood T cell repertoires in COVID-19. Study summary: Sites across the United States, Italy and Spain contributed samples from acute and convalescent COVID-19. T cells, B-cell-depleted T cells, or PBMCs provided the cDNA or gDNA that served as material.

As processed by the authors: Nucleated cell number was recorded as an estimate derived from reference gene primer amplification. The protocol was immunoSEQ multiplex PCR, while the TCRdb copy is restricted to in-frame clones and leaves out a portion. Clonal size and the V and J genes are those of that table, whereas D and trimming came from the DNA. The table lists 180,000 or so clones, 80% to 90% of them singletons. This clonotype originated in a woman in her sixties with COVID-19, enrolled during active disease. Sequenced sample: peripheral blood.

The DNA of the CDR3 is TGTGCCAGTAACCCTTTACTTGCAAACACCGGGGAGCTGTTTTTT. It specifies CASNPLLANTGELFF. The chain couples TRBV19 to TRBJ2-2; D uncertain. Germline CDR1 LNHDA, CDR2 SQIVND (reference sequence). This CDR3 has 15 residues. V lost 7 bases, J lost 2 bases, and 14 bases lay in between.